This T cell receptor beta chain comes out of a study of shared clonotypes between healthy human individuals. Partitioning of CD4+ cells yielded a CD45RA+ naive subset and a CD45RA-negative memory subset. The length of the CDR3 is 11 residues. Germline V gene data show CDR1 as MDHEN and CDR2 as SYDVKM. Deletions cut 7 bases from V and 2 bases from J, with 4 bases between. Assay: immunoSEQ multiplex PCR; the TCRdb copy retains only in-frame clones and omits some. In the table there are around 1.1 million clones, about 84% of which are singletons. To note about this clone: The same CDR3 can be traced to other DNA sequences in this sample.

V usage is TRBV28 and J usage is TRBJ2-3; D gene unclear. The material sequenced was memory CD4+ T cells from PBMCs. Noted subset: CD45RA-negative fraction. The TCR comes from a man aged 18 to 35 in good health. Some clones in this sample may be carry-over from other donors' samples. CDR3: CASTNTDTQYF. In DNA form, the CDR3 reads TGTGCCAGCACAAACACAGATACGCAGTATTTT.